The 2 T cell receptor beta chains below come from one sample, sequenced in a study of T cells in Graves' hyperthyroidism and ophthalmopathy. TCR beta CDR3 regions were amplified from RNA transcripts. HTBI primers drove first-round RT-PCR of the TCR CDR3. TCRdb re-called the multiplex PCR reads with MiXCR, one entry per CDR3 protein. The sample records about 410,000 distinct CDR3 sequences, 14% to 15% being singletons. Sequencing was performed on blood. These receptors were collected from a man in his late teens or twenties with Graves' ophthalmopathy.

The V call is TRBV7-9, the J call TRBJ1-2; no clear D. Trimming stripped 3 bases from V and 0 bases from J, with 11 bases between. The CDR3 is 15 residues long. Germline V CDR1 and CDR2: SEHNR, FQNEAQ (reference sequence). The CDR3, as DNA: TGTGCCAGCAGCTTTTGGACGGTAGCTAACTATGGCTACACCTTC. Amino acid sequence: CASSFWTVANYGYTF.

This clonotype was found many times. This chain links TRBV11-2 with TRBJ2-1; either TRBD1 or TRBD2 may fit D (6 bases each). The CDR3 loop spans 13 amino acids. V shed 3 bases and J shed 12 bases, with 15 bases lying between them. CDR1 and CDR2 from the germline V gene are SGHAT and FQNNGV. CDR3 amino acids: CASSFRGQVMQFF. Written as DNA, the CDR3 is TGTGCCAGCAGCTTTCGGGGGCAAGTTATGCAGTTCTTC.